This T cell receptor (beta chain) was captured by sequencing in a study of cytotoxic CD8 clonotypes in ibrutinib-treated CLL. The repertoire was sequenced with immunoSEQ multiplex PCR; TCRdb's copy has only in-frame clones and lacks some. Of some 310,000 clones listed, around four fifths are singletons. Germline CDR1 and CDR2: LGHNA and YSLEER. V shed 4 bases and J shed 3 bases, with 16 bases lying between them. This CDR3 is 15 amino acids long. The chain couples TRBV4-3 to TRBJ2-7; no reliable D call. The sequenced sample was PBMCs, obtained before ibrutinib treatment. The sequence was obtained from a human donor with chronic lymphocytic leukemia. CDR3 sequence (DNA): TGCGCCAGCAGCCCTCAAGTTGCCCCTATCTACGAGCAGTACTTC. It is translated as CASSPQVAPIYEQYF.